This T cell receptor beta chain was captured in a study of T cells in Graves' hyperthyroidism and ophthalmopathy. On this clonotype: The antigen remains unidentified. Compared with germline, one end of the junction differs, possibly owing to a read error.

The source material, RNA transcripts, was used to amplify TCR beta CDR3 regions. First-round RT-PCR of the TCR CDR3 relied on the HTBI primer set. TCRdb reanalysed the multiplex PCR reads using MiXCR and keeps one entry per CDR3 protein. This repertoire shows about 840,000 distinct CDR3 sequences, 35% to 40% found once; its top ten account for over 8%. Study-wide results and caveats: The blood repertoire included most of the expanded thyroid clonotypes above 0.001.

This CDR3 is 13 amino acids long. Germline assignment: CDR1 SGHTA and CDR2 FQGNSA. The material sequenced was blood. The chain uses TRBV7-2 and TRBJ1-1; maybe TRBD1 (5 bases). The clonotype was recovered from a man younger than 30 with Graves' hyperthyroidism. The CDR3 reads CAISLGERQKAFF. CDR3 nucleotides: TGTGCCATCAGCTTAGGGGAAAGACAGAAAGCTTTCTTT. Filled out from reference TRBV7-2 and TRBJ1-1, the complete variable domain reads GAGVSQSPSNKVTEKGKDVELRCDPISGHTALYWYRQSLGQGLEFLIYFQGNSAPDKSGLPSDRFSAERTGGSVSTLTIQRTQQEDSAVYLCAISLGERQKAFFGQGTRLTVV.